The entry below gives a single TCR beta chain sequence along with its context. Its antigen specificity is not known. The junction does not match germline at one end; this may be a read error. The cohort comprised fewer than 750 healthy bone marrow donors. At the time of sampling, every cohort member was nominally healthy, though immune exposures that went unrecorded were likely present. The donor tested CMV seropositive, placing the donor among the 289 seropositive members of the cohort. A peripheral blood sample was provided by each donor, and peripheral blood mononuclear cells were used for TCR beta sequencing. The Qiagen DNeasy Blood Extraction Kit was used to extract genomic DNA from the blood cell samples. The sample is drawn from a study of cytomegalovirus exposure and HLA in healthy donors (dated by TCRdb to the late 2010s). Regarding the complete study: An earlier analysis of several hundred of the donors reported 276 Gb of sequence data and 100 million to 120 million unique TCR beta sequences obtained from 150 million to 200 million T cells. Approximately 300 gigabases of sequencing data and 75 million to 85 million unique TCR sequences made up an early release that covered about 640 HLA-typed donors. Of the 300 to 400 genotyped donors, roughly 80% fell in the genetic ancestry cluster associated with self-reported Caucasian donors. The study aimed to test whether cataloging public T cell receptors could reveal signatures of past pathogen exposure. The study profiled the T cell repertoires of under 700 subjects by immunosequencing and related them to cytomegalovirus serostatus. Along with the approximately 700-subject first cohort, a separate validation cohort of some 130 different subjects was used. To predict cytomegalovirus infection status, the study combined high-throughput TCR immunosequencing, statistical association of individual TCRs with disease status, and machine learning. In a later analysis, previously published TCR beta repertoires from about 640 donors were re-analyzed and high-resolution HLA genotyping was added so that TCR occurrence patterns could be studied. Rather than using new phenotypic data, the later analysis identified candidate immune exposures from TCR beta sequences and from how often those sequences occurred across donors. To decide whether each TCR beta V gene segment behaved as functional or pseudogenic, an earlier analysis of some 600 of the donors relied on high-throughput TCR beta sequencing. Donor age, sex, ethnicity and CMV serostatus were compiled together with the repertoire data. Genome-wide SNP genotypes for about 55% of the 666 donors were used in a later genetic analysis, which treated that subset as a discovery cohort. Every discovery cohort repertoire had been produced on one sequencing platform. HLA typing covered class I and class II loci at four-digit resolution. The number of donors typed differed by locus, with 629-630 for A, B, C, DRB1 and DQB1, roughly 520 for DQA1, 600 to 610 for DPA1, and some 440 for DPB1. Roughly five DR-DQ haplotypes were treated as single units for association and clustering because of strong linkage in the cohort. Among around 400 genotyped donors of the cohort, an average of about 240,000 unique TCR beta nucleotide sequences was sequenced per donor, of which 15% to 20% were non-productive.

Library preparation employed the immunoSEQ multiplex PCR assay. For the multiplex PCR, a mixture combining 60 forward primers for TCR Vbeta segments and 13 reverse primers for TCR Jbeta segments was used. The CDR3 region of rearranged TCR beta genes was amplified from genomic DNA by a multiplex PCR assay. Amplified TCR beta libraries were sequenced as 87-base-pair reads on the Illumina HiSeq System. The study's processing was this. A later analysis counted tens of millions of unique TCR beta chains across the 670 or so repertoires, and some 11 million of these chains were shared by at least two donors. A nearest-neighbor algorithm error-corrected the raw reads and collapsed the reads into unique sequences, merging closely related sequences to remove PCR and sequencing errors. Alignment of CDR3 sequences to IMGT reference sequences was used to assign V, D and J gene segments. For a sequence to be retained, a match of at least six nucleotides was required to both a V gene segment and a J gene segment. Rearrangements were called productive when the CDR3 lacked stop codons and stayed in frame with V and J; all others were non-productive. Following IMGT convention, CDR3 was defined as the stretch from the second conserved V-encoded cysteine up to the conserved J-encoded phenylalanine. Sequences without an unambiguous match to a single V gene segment were excluded from the earlier analysis of 450 to 750 of the donors. In an earlier analysis of 450 to 750 of the donors, a V segment was called functional when productive rearrangements were above 56.7%, and segregating when the standard deviation between donors exceeded 5%. A statistical classification framework was developed to diagnose cytomegalovirus status using the catalog of TCR beta chain sequences. In a later analysis, TCR nucleotide sequences were compared against IMGT/GENE-DB human TR gene sequences so that V and J genes could be assigned. The TCRdist pipeline was used in a later analysis to assign CDR3 sequences and most-parsimonious VDJ recombination scenarios. A later analysis defined each TCR beta chain by its CDR3 amino acid sequence plus V-gene family, and excluded reads lacking a unique V-gene family. As a way to deal with suspected cross-contamination and a sequencing artifact, a later analysis dropped 450 to 700 nucleotide sequences that were highly shared and had low generation probability. In a later analysis, a clonal expansion index for each public chain was calculated from normalized within-repertoire ranks of inferred template counts. In a later analysis, generation probabilities were computed with a VDJ recombination model fitted to out-of-frame rearrangements, and the resulting probabilities were checked against IGoR. In a later analysis, hypergeometric tests were used to score TCR-TCR, TCR-HLA and TCR-CMV co-occurrence, with a repertoire-size bias correction applied to TCR pairs. False discovery rates were estimated in a later analysis by permuting HLA or CMV assignments 20 times. A later analysis grouped co-occurring TCRs with DBSCAN, adding TCRdist sequence similarity when clustering within HLA-allele-positive subsets. Repertoires with fewer than 30,000 or more than 120,000 public chains, plus five repertoires with anomalous nucleotide sharing, were excluded from co-occurrence clustering. In its TCRdb copy, this immuneACCESS table keeps in-frame sequences only and misses some clones. Where compared with another copy, unresolved V genes explain less than half of these, and the others have no known cause. V and J calls and clone size are as listed in that table; D and trimming were resolved from the DNA. This sample is represented by some 130,000 clones; around two thirds of them were singletons. The top ten clonotypes cover around 1.9% of the sample.

Here is what the overall study found, with its caveats: Most TCR sequences were observed very rarely across donors, whereas some public TCRs were present in many individuals. Several of the top co-occurrence clusters appeared to be linked to parvovirus B19, influenza, CMV and Epstein-Barr virus, according to a later analysis. A further reported finding was that TCR beta sequences accurately predicted the HLA-A and HLA-B alleles for most subjects in the first cohort. The authors suggested that the approach could potentially be generalized to other disease states and immunological phenotypes. A cluster of highly shared sequence variants was judged likely to represent a technical artifact of the sequencing pipeline. In an earlier analysis of 587 of the donors, most TCR beta V segments appeared in productive rearrangements about 87% or about 30% of the time, broadly matching IMGT annotations. The study listed 150 to 200 TCR beta chains as associated with cytomegalovirus. According to a later analysis, TCR association rates differed among HLA loci, with DRB1 alleles showing the most associated TCRs and HLA-C alleles showing the fewest. In a later analysis, 15,000 to 20,000 TCR beta sequences were associated with specific HLA alleles at a false discovery rate of 0.05. The 87-base-pair reads could not distinguish some IMGT-functional V segments, including TRBV6-2 and TRBV6-3, so those segments were excluded. Assigning TCR associations to individual alleles was difficult when HLA alleles, especially DR and DQ, strongly co-occurred. Compared with the 666-donor mean, donors in an Asian-associated ancestry cluster had fewer N-insertions in productive TCRs, according to a later genetic analysis. In vitro tests confirmed that three of the cytomegalovirus-associated TCR beta chains recognize cytomegalovirus antigens. Correlated functional status among segregating V segments might be attributable to linkage disequilibrium, but an unknown experimental factor could not be ruled out. Roughly uniform sequencing depth across donors was assumed in presence/absence analyses, although this assumption may not hold. Because some donors lacked HLA typing at each locus, the association tests relied only on the typed subset. In a later genetic analysis, a missense DCLRE1C variant was associated with V-gene and J-gene trimming of TCR beta chains, and the association was replicated in an independent cohort. Immune exposure information for the cohort was limited to CMV serostatus. In both the original and validation cohorts, the classifier was reported to diagnose cytomegalovirus status with high specificity and sensitivity. In this cohort, only TCR beta chains were sequenced, and detectable features were limited by the absence of alpha or paired-chain data. Because counts were too low, fewer than 20 rarely observed V segments, including chromosome 9 orphons, were excluded from the earlier analysis of some 590 of the donors. Compared with equally common non-associated chains, HLA-associated TCR beta chains in a later analysis were more clonally expanded and had lower generation probabilities. In a later analysis, most CMV-associated TCR beta chains were found to appear HLA-restricted, with HLA associations seemingly driven largely by CMV exposure.

The germline V gene sets CDR1 to MGHDK and CDR2 to SYGVNS. The CDR3, cysteine through phenylalanine, is 15 amino acids long. The read is trimmed to its CDR3 DNA, 45 bases read in frame from base 1. The sample taken for sequencing was PBMCs. This sequence was found in an older woman in good health and CMV-seropositive. The chain was built from TRBV25-1 and TRBJ2-7; confidence is insufficient to name the D gene. At the DNA level, the sequence is TGTGCCAGCAGTGACCCGCAGGTGCCCCCCTACGAGCCGTACTTC. Translated, this gives CASSDPQVPPYEPYF.